These 12 T cell receptor beta chains originate from one sample sequenced in a study of blood T cell repertoires in COVID-19. The assay was immunoSEQ multiplex PCR, and TCRdb's table has in-frame clones only and misses some. The sample yields about 310,000 clones, about 90% seen once. The sample was peripheral blood. The receptors were gathered from a woman aged 25 to 45 with COVID-19, enrolled during active disease.

The V call is TRBV20-1, the J call TRBJ1-1; D gene unclear. Deletions cut 0 bases from V and 11 bases from J, with 10 bases between. The CDR3 consists of 11 residues. Germline CDR1 is DFQATT and CDR2 is SNEGSKA (reference sequence). The CDR3, as DNA: TGCAGTGCTAGAGACGGCCAGCGGGCTTTCTTT. Its translation: CSARDGQRAFF.

The rearrangement links TRBV18 to TRBJ2-2; D not certain. Germline CDR1 is KGHSH and CDR2 is LQKENI. The V end was cut by 3 bases, the J end by 5 bases, with 4 bases between. The CDR3 runs 12 residues. The CDR3 DNA is TGTGCCAGCTCACCCCTGACCGGGGAGCTGTTTTTT. This codes for CASSPLTGELFF.

The V call is TRBV9, the J call TRBJ2-5, with 9 bases identical to TRBD2. The trim removed 3 bases at V and 4 bases at J, leaving 7 bases unmatched. CDR1 is SGDLS, CDR2 YYNGEE, per germline. This CDR3 contains 15 residues. The CDR3 DNA follows: TGTGCCAGCAGCGGCGGGACTAGCCTACGAGAGACCCAGTACTTC. It yields the protein CASSGGTSLRETQYF.

V gene TRBV30 combines with J gene TRBJ1-5; weak D call: TRBD1 (6 bases). Trimming shortened V by 3 bases and J by 5 bases, and 14 bases separated the two germline ends. The CDR3 loop spans 14 amino acids. Germline values: CDR1 GTSNPN, CDR2 SVGIG (reference sequence). This chain's CDR3 is CAWRWGRGDQPQHF. CDR3 sequence (DNA): TGTGCCTGGAGATGGGGCAGGGGAGATCAGCCCCAGCATTTT.

A single count supports this clone. The V gene is TRBV27, the J gene TRBJ1-5; D remains ambiguous. Germline lookup yields CDR1 MNHEY and CDR2 SMNVEV (reference sequence). The CDR3 runs 13 residues. V was pared by 0 bases and J by 5 bases, with 5 bases between. For the CDR3, the DNA is TGTGCCAGCAGTTTATCCGACTATCAGCCCCAGCATTTT. It codes for CASSLSDYQPQHF.

This chain joins TRBV7-2 and TRBJ2-1; 9 nucleotides match TRBD2. Per the germline V gene, CDR1 is SGHTA and CDR2 is FQGNSA. This CDR3 has 16 amino acids. The ends lost 5 bases at V and 7 bases at J; junction bases unmatched: 12. The CDR3 sequence: CASSPMGLAIGNEQFF. In DNA form, the CDR3 reads TGTGCCAGCAGCCCAATGGGACTAGCAATTGGGAATGAGCAGTTCTTC.

The V and J genes are TRBV11-2 and TRBJ1-1; D not resolved. Trimming removed 0 bases at V and 4 bases at J, with 6 bases between. CDR1 and CDR2 (germline): SGHAT, FQNNGV. The CDR3 loop spans 13 amino acids. CDR3 DNA: TGTGCCAGCAGCTTAGATGGGCCCACTGAAGCTTTCTTT. It encodes CASSLDGPTEAFF.

This rearrangement joins TRBV6-4 to TRBJ2-1; 8 bases map to TRBD1. V lost 1 base to trimming and J lost 6 bases; unmatched junction nucleotides: 8. CDR1 and CDR2 (germline): MRHNA, SNTAGT. The CDR3 covers 16 residues. CDR3 DNA: TGTGCCAGCAGTGACTTCCCAGGGGGCGCGTTCAATGAGCAGTTCTTC. Translating it yields CASSDFPGGAFNEQFF.

The gene calls are TRBV12-5 and TRBJ1-2, with D unresolved. Trimming shortened V by 2 bases and J by 4 bases, and 11 bases separated the two germline ends. The CDR3 is made up of 14 amino acids. The germline CDR1 and CDR2 sequences are LGHNT and FRNRAP. The CDR3 spells CASGLSSGGYGYTF. Here the CDR3 DNA reads TGTGCTAGTGGTTTGTCCTCCGGCGGCTATGGCTACACCTTC.

The genes are TRBV5-6 and TRBJ1-3; possible D gene TRBD1, 6 bases. The germline gives CDR1 SGHDT, CDR2 YYEEEE. Trimming cost V 0 bases and J 3 bases, with 10 bases left between them. The CDR3 extends over 15 amino acids. DNA of the CDR3: TGTGCCAGCAGCTTGGGTTGGGGGCTTGGAAACACCATATATTTT. It yields the protein CASSLGWGLGNTIYF.

The J gene is TRBJ2-6, the V gene TRBV18; 10 bases map to TRBD1. The germline V gene has CDR1 KGHSH and CDR2 LQKENI. The CDR3 totals 17 residues. J gave up 0 bases and V 6 bases, and 5 bases lay outside the gene matches. The CDR3 protein is CASSPGQGLSGANVLTF. DNA of the CDR3: TGTGCCAGCTCCCCGGGACAGGGGCTCTCTGGGGCCAACGTCCTGACTTTC.

V is TRBV6-4 and J is TRBJ2-1, with TRBD2 matching over 9 bases. J was trimmed by 7 bases and V by 6 bases; bases with no gene match: 7. CDR3 length: 14 amino acids. Germline CDR1 and CDR2: MRHNA and SNTAGT. This chain's CDR3 is CASSASGIGNEQFF. The DNA of the CDR3 is TGTGCCAGCAGCGCTAGCGGGATCGGGAATGAGCAGTTCTTC.